This T cell receptor (beta chain) is from a study of TIL therapy for anti-PD-1-resistant metastatic lung cancer. As for the study in general: Tumors were harvested before any PD-1/PD-L1 blockade. By whole-exome sequencing, median non-synonymous tumor mutation burden was approximately 1.4 mutations per megabase.

Study-wide points: Patients were highly selected, enriched for treatment-naive, never-smoker and oncogene-addicted cases.

Sequencing used immunoSEQ v3. The method was immunoSEQ multiplex PCR; TCRdb's version includes in-frame clones alone and lacks a portion of them. This sample has tens of thousands of clones; just under 75% occur once, and the top ten carry less than 3%. Per germline, CDR1 MGHRA and CDR2 YSYEKL. The CDR3 length is 16 residues. V shed 0 bases and J shed 2 bases, with 11 bases lying between them. This clone appeared a few times. Its target is unknown. Time point indicated: pre-treatment sample, taken before nivolumab and TIL therapy. Sequencing used blood, obtained at baseline. This receptor was obtained from a woman aged 30-79 years with non-small cell lung cancer. The V call is TRBV4-1, the J call TRBJ1-5; D may be TRBD1 (6 bases). The CDR3 protein is CASSQDGTSGNQPQHF. DNA for the CDR3: TGCGCCAGCAGCCAAGACGGGACATCGGGCAATCAGCCCCAGCATTTT.